Sequencing of this TCR beta chain was carried out in a study of T cell responses to AZD1222 COVID-19 vaccine. V was trimmed by 0 bases and J by 4 bases, leaving 1 base between them. Germline loops: CDR1 SGHAT, CDR2 FQNNGV. The CDR3 is 13 residues long. A note on this clone: Its specificity is not known.

Using immunoSEQ multiplex PCR, the repertoire was profiled, and TCRdb retains in-frame clones only, with some absent. The sample gives some 150,000 clones, around nine tenths of which show up once; about 3% is in the top ten. Study-level findings and limits: In a largely white British group with more females than males, clonal diversity was possibly underestimated.

This rearrangement joins TRBV11-2 to TRBJ1-6; D unresolved. Sequencing used peripheral blood, obtained on day 0 of AZD1222 vaccination. The clonotype was recovered from an adult in good health. The CDR3 nucleotides read TGTGCCAGCAGCTTAGAATATAATTCACCCCTCCACTTT. Its protein product is CASSLEYNSPLHF.